The sequence of this TCR beta chain was determined in a study of identical twins. Findings and limits, study-wide: Weaker excess twin sharing was observed in beta out-of-frame sequences. A cross-sectional statistical analysis, not follow-up of the same donors, supported the conclusions.

Each cDNA held unique molecular identifiers, and template switching gave it a universal primer site. TCRdb used MiXCR to reprocess the 5' RACE reads, holding one entry per CDR3 protein. This repertoire shows roughly 240,000 distinct CDR3 sequences, roughly 7% found once; its top ten account for 3% to 4%. CDR1 and CDR2 (germline): SGHTA, FQGNSA. The CDR3 has 17 residues. V lost 5 bases and J lost 2; bases outside the gene matches: 5. On this clonotype itself: The antigen remains unidentified.

These data were also filed under a second study, of yellow fever vaccine responses in identical twins.

The specimen sequenced was memory (CD45RO+) T cells sorted from blood. V usage is TRBV7-2 and J usage is TRBJ2-1, with TRBD2 matching 14 bases. This sequence originates from a woman aged 18-30 years in good health. CDR3 loop: CASSQSGLAGAYNEQFF. In DNA, the CDR3 is TGTGCCAGCAGCCAATCGGGACTAGCGGGGGCCTACAATGAGCAGTTCTTC.